What follows are 4 T cell receptor beta chains derived from one specimen sequenced in a study of cytomegalovirus exposure and HLA in healthy donors. Both 60 Vbeta primers and 13 Jbeta primers went into the PCR. Method: immunoSEQ multiplex PCR; TCRdb's copy keeps in-frame clones and lacks some. In the table there are 150,000 to 200,000 clones, under 80% of which are singletons. The specimen sequenced was PBMCs. These receptors came from a female donor in good health and CMV-seronegative.

The table lists this clone with a few counts. The CDR3 protein is CASSVVGAGAYEQYF. CDR3 nucleotides: TGTGCCAGCAGCGTAGTAGGGGCCGGCGCCTACGAGCAGTACTTC. V and J are TRBV9 and TRBJ2-7, with D maybe TRBD1 (5 bases). The length of the CDR3 is 15 residues. Germline CDR1 is SGDLS and CDR2 is YYNGEE. V was shortened by 0 bases and J by 2 bases, with 12 bases between the two germline ends.

The chain links TRBV19 to TRBJ2-1; D is unclear. This CDR3 has 15 residues. V was trimmed by 3 bases and J by 2 bases, leaving 11 bases between them. Germline loops: CDR1 LNHDA, CDR2 SQIVND (reference sequence). CDR3 bases: TGTGCCAGTAGTATGTTTACAGAAACCTACAATGAGCAGTTCTTC. It codes for CASSMFTETYNEQFF. Full variable domain (missing parts from reference TRBV19 and TRBJ2-1): DGGITQSPKYLFRKEGQNVTLSCEQNLNHDAMYWYRQDPGQGLRLIYYSQIVNDFQKGDIAEGYSVSREKKESFPLTVTSAQKNPTAFYLCASSMFTETYNEQFFGPGTRLTVL.

This clone was recorded once. The chain is built from TRBV5-4 and TRBJ2-3, with 8 bases aligning to TRBD2. Germline V CDR1 and CDR2: SGHNT, YYREEE (reference sequence). The CDR3 extends over 17 amino acids. V lost 0 bases to trimming and J lost 5 bases; unmatched junction nucleotides: 11. The chain's CDR3 is CASSLGGSAGAVDTQYF. The CDR3 DNA reads as TGTGCCAGCAGCTTGGGGGGATCAGCGGGGGCGGTAGATACGCAGTATTTT.

The J gene is TRBJ1-6, the V gene TRBV30, with a tentative D call TRBD1 (5 bases). V lost 1 base and J lost 6, with 10 bases in between. The germline CDR1 and CDR2 sequences are GTSNPN and SVGIG (reference sequence). The CDR3 spans 14 residues. The CDR3 reads CAWSDWQGNSPLHF. CDR3 bases: TGTGCCTGGAGTGATTGGCAGGGTAATTCACCCCTCCACTTT.